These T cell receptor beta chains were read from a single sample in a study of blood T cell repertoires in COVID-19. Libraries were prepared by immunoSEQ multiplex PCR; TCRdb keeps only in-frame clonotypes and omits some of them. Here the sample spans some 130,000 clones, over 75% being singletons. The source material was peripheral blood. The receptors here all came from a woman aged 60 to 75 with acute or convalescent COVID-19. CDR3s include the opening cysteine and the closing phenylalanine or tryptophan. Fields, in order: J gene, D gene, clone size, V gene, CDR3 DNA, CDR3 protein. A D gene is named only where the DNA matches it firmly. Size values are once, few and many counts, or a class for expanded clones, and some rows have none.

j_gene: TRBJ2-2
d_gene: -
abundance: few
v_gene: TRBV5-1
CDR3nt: TGCGCCAGCAGCTTGAACATCGCGAACACCGGGGAGCTGTTTTTT
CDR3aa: CASSLNIANTGELFF

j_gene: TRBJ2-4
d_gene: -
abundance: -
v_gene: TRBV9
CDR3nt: TGTGCCAGCAGCCTGGGGCTAGGTAACATTCAGTACTTC
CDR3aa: CASSLGLGNIQYF

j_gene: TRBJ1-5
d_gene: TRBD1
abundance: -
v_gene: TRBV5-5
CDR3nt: TGTGCCAGCAGCTTGGAGCAGGGGGTGGGACAGCCCCAGCATTTT
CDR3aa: CASSLEQGVGQPQHF

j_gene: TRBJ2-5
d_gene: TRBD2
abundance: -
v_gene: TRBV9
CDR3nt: TGTGCCAGCGGACCCTCTAGCGGGAGGAAAGAGACCCAGTACTTC
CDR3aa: CASGPSSGRKETQYF

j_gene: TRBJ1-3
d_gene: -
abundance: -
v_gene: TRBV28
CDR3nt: TGTGCCAGCAGTTCCGGGAGCTCTGGAAACACCATATATTTT
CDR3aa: CASSSGSSGNTIYF

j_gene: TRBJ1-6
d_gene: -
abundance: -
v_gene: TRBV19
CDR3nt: TGTGCCAGTAGTCCAATGTCAGGGGAATGGTCACCCCTCCACTTT
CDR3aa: CASSPMSGEWSPLHF

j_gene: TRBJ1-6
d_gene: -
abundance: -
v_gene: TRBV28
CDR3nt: TGTGCCAGCAGCGTTGGGGGGGAACACTCACCCCTCCACTTT
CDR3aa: CASSVGGEHSPLHF

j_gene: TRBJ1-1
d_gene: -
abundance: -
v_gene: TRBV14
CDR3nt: TGTGCCAGTTCCCTGGGGGGGGGATCCACTGAAGCTTTCTTT
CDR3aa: CASSLGGGSTEAFF

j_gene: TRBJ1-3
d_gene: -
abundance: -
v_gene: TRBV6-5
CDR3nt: TGTGCCAGCTCCTTCGGGGGAGCTGGAAACACCATATATTTT
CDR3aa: CASSFGGAGNTIYF

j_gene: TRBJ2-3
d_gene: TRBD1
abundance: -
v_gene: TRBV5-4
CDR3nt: TGTGCCAGCAGCCGGGACAGGGACACAGATACGCAGTATTTT
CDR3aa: CASSRDRDTDTQYF

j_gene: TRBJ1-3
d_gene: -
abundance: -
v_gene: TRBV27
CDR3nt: TGTGCCAGCAGACCTACCGGGGGAAACACCATATATTTT
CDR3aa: CASRPTGGNTIYF

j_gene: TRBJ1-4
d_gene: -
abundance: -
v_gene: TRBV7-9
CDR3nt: TGTGCCAGCAGCTTATGGGTGGACAGTTCCGAAAAACTGTTTTTT
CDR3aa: CASSLWVDSSEKLFF

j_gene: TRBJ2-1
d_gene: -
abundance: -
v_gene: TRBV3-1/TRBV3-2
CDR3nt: TGTGCCAGCAGGGATCTTCAGGCTGAGCAGTTCTTC
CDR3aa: CASRDLQAEQFF

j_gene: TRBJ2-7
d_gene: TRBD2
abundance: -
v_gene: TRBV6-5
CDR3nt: TGTGTCAGCAGTTACGGACTAGCGGGGCTCTACGAGCAGTACTTC
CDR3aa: CVSSYGLAGLYEQYF

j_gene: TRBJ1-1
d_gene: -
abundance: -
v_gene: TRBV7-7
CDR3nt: TGTGCTAGCAGCTTAGCTCCAAACACTGAAGCTTTCTTT
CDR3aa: CASSLAPNTEAFF

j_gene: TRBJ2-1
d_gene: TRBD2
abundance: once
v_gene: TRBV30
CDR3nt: TGTGCCTTAGCGGGATTCGGCTACAATGAGCAGTTCTTC
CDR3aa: CALAGFGYNEQFF

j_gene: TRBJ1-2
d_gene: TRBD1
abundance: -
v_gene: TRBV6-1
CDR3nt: TGTGCCAGCAGTGATGTACAGGGGGCCAGCTATGGCTACACCTTC
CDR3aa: CASSDVQGASYGYTF

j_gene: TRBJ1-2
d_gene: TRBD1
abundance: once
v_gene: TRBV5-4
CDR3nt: TGTGCCAGCAGCTTGGGGACAGGGGTTGGCTACACCTTC
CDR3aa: CASSLGTGVGYTF

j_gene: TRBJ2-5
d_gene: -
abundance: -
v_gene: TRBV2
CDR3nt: TGTGCCAGCAGCACCCAGGGGAGGGAAGAGACCCAGTACTTC
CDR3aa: CASSTQGREETQYF

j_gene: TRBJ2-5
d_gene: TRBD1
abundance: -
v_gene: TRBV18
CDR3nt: TGTGCCAGCTCACCGGACAGGGAGGAGACCCAGTACTTC
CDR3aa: CASSPDREETQYF

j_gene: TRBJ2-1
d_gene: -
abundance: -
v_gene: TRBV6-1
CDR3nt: TGTGCCAGCAGTGATGAGACTAGAGAATGGAATGAGCAGTTCTTC
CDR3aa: CASSDETREWNEQFF

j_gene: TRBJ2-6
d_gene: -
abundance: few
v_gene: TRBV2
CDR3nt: TGTGCCAGCAGTGACTGGGCCTCTGGGGCCAACGTCCTGACTTTC
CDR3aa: CASSDWASGANVLTF